This T cell receptor beta chain was identified during a study of T-cell memory formation after mild COVID-19. Study-wide results and caveats: CD4+ contracting clones were mainly CM and EM; CD8+ ones, EMRA.

5'RACE primed at constant segments yielded TCR alpha and TCR beta cDNA libraries bearing sample barcodes and UMIs. Each CDR3 protein gets one entry after TCRdb re-called the 5' RACE reads with MiXCR. Of over 2,000 distinct CDR3 sequences listed, 71% are singletons. Note on this clonotype: Antigen specificity is unknown.

With 2 bases removed from V and 4 bases from J, the gap between germline ends came to 10 bases. This CDR3 spans 13 amino acids. Germline CDR1 GTSNPN, CDR2 SVGIG (reference sequence). The J gene is TRBJ2-3, the V gene TRBV30; the D is unclear. The sequencing sample was made of PBMCs or a T cell subset sorted from them (not recorded which). This clonotype was obtained from an adult who had mild COVID-19 (a few samples of this study predate the infection). Cell type and time point are not known. CDR3 sequence: CAWSSRRADTQYF. The CDR3 DNA reads TGTGCCTGGAGTTCACGACGCGCAGATACGCAGTATTTT.